One sample yielded the 14 T cell receptor beta chains listed below, sequenced in a study of response to subunit inactivated influenza vaccine. One entry per CDR3 protein results from TCRdb running MiXCR on the RT-PCR reads. The sample has 700,000 to 800,000 distinct CDR3 sequences, around a sixth seen once. The source was PBMCs from blood, collected more than 4 days after vaccination. These TCRs come from a man in his forties or fifties who received an inactivated influenza vaccine.

The V gene is TRBV5-5, the J gene TRBJ1-6, with 8 bases lining up with TRBD1. This CDR3 contains 15 residues. From germline, CDR1 is SGHKS and CDR2 YYEKEE (reference sequence). Trimming cost V 1 base and J 6 bases; bases outside gene matches: 3. The CDR3 nucleotides are TGTGCCAGCAGCTTGTTCAGGGGGCTTAATTCACCCCTCCACTTT. It is translated as CASSLFRGLNSPLHF.

This sequence joins TRBV6-2 or TRBV6-3 and TRBJ1-5, with a weak D call TRBD1 (5 bases). Trimming took off 2 bases at V and 6 bases at J, with 11 bases between the two ends. There are 14 residues in the CDR3. The germline V gene encodes CDR1 MNHEY and CDR2 SVGEGT. CDR3 sequence: CASSYGGASQPQHF. Here the CDR3 DNA reads TGTGCCAGCAGTTACGGTGGGGCGAGTCAGCCCCAGCATTTT.

V gene TRBV21-1 combines with J gene TRBJ2-7; the D call of TRBD1 is as the table states it, not checked on the DNA. TRBV21-1 represents a pseudogene. There are 15 residues in the CDR3. This CDR3 is CASRGGDRAHYEQYF. In DNA, the CDR3 is TGTGCCAGCAGAGGGGGGGACAGGGCTCACTACGAGCAGTACTTC.

This clonotype was seen many times. This chain joins TRBV10-3 and TRBJ2-2, with D perhaps matching TRBD1 (5 bases). The germline V and J ends were trimmed by 8 bases and 2 bases, with 12 bases remaining between them. CDR1 is ENHRY, CDR2 SYGVKD, per germline. The CDR3 sequence is 14 residues long. CDR3 DNA sequence: TGTGCCATCCGAACAGGCACCAACACCGGGGAGCTGTTTTTT. Protein sequence: CAIRTGTNTGELFF.

V is TRBV10-3 and J is TRBJ2-7; D tentatively reads TRBD1 or TRBD2 (5 bases each). The CDR3 covers 14 residues. V shed 2 bases and J shed 3 bases, with 11 bases lying between them. The V gene's germline CDR1 is ENHRY and CDR2 SYGVKD. As DNA, the CDR3 is TGTGCCATCAGTGAGCCCGGGGCTAGCTACGAGCAGTACTTC. It codes for CAISEPGASYEQYF.

This clonotype was seen a handful of times. The chain carries TRBV27 and TRBJ2-5; D not certain. CDR1 is MNHEY and CDR2 is SMNVEV in the germline V gene (reference sequence). V lost 3 bases and J 5 bases, leaving 16 bases between the germline ends. The CDR3 runs to 15 residues. The DNA of the CDR3 is TGTGCCAGCAGTTTCATATCGGGTAGAACGGAGACCCAGTACTTC. It encodes CASSFISGRTETQYF.

The chain is built from TRBV5-1 and TRBJ2-2, with unresolved D. Germline V gives CDR1 SGHRS, CDR2 YFSETQ. The ends were cut back, 0 bases at V and 4 bases at J, with 16 bases in the middle. The CDR3 length is 17 residues. The CDR3 is CASSLDETRRFTGELFF. CDR3 sequence (DNA): TGCGCCAGCAGCTTGGACGAGACAAGGCGATTCACCGGGGAGCTGTTTTTT.

This clonotype occurred a few times. The V gene is TRBV12-3 or TRBV12-4, the J gene TRBJ1-3; possible D gene TRBD1, 6 bases. This CDR3 is 15 amino acids long. Trimming took 7 bases from V and 0 from J, leaving 13 bases between them. The CDR3 loop reads CASTPRTASGNTIYF. CDR3 coding DNA: TGTGCCAGCACCCCCCGGACAGCCTCTGGAAACACCATATATTTT.

CDR3 residues: CASRDSGSRYEQYF. CDR3 DNA: TGTGCCAGCAGGGATAGCGGGAGCCGCTACGAGCAGTACTTC. This chain uses TRBV28 with TRBJ2-7; TRBD2 agrees at 9 bases. The junction had 6 bases not matched to a gene; V was cut back by 6 bases and J by 3 bases. From germline, CDR1 is MDHEN and CDR2 SYDVKM. This CDR3 has 14 residues.

This clonotype was observed a few times. J is TRBJ2-3 and V is TRBV5-1, with D possibly TRBD2 on 6 matching bases. The V gene's germline CDR1 is SGHRS and CDR2 YFSETQ. Trimming left V 0 bases short and J 7 bases short, with 15 bases between. The CDR3 sequence is 15 residues long. The CDR3 reads CASSLGDWARNTQYF. The CDR3 coding sequence is TGCGCCAGCAGCTTGGGGGACTGGGCCCGAAATACGCAGTATTTT.

This clonotype was counted a few times. The rearrangement joins TRBV20-1 to TRBJ2-3, with D possibly TRBD2 on 6 matching bases. The CDR3 totals 12 residues. Germline V CDR1 and CDR2: DFQATT, SNEGSKA (reference sequence). Trimming cost V 7 bases and J 0 bases, with 8 bases left between them. The CDR3 region has the DNA TGCAGTGGTGGGACTAGCACAGATACGCAGTATTTT. It encodes CSGGTSTDTQYF.

The chain couples TRBV9 to TRBJ2-2; D gene ambiguous. The CDR3 spans 13 residues. V was shortened by 4 bases and J by 4 bases, with 8 bases between the two germline ends. CDR1 is SGDLS and CDR2 is YYNGEE in the germline V gene. CDR3 region: CASSPATTGELFF. The CDR3 DNA reads TGTGCCAGCAGCCCCGCAACCACCGGGGAGCTGTTTTTT.

This clonotype has just a few counts. The J gene is TRBJ2-2, the V gene TRBV6-2 or TRBV6-3; 7 nucleotides align to TRBD1. V dropped 4 bases and J dropped 6; count of bases not matched to a gene: 8. Looked up from germline, CDR1 is MNHEY and CDR2 is SVGEGT. There are 15 residues in the CDR3. The CDR3, as DNA: TGTGCCAGCAGTTTCCTCGCCACAGGGGCCGGGGAGCTGTTTTTT. Its translation: CASSFLATGAGELFF.

This clonotype was picked up a small number of times. This chain uses TRBV4-3 with TRBJ2-1, with D perhaps matching TRBD2 (6 bases). The V and J ends lost 6 bases and 2 bases respectively, with 17 bases between them. The CDR3 loop spans 16 amino acids. Germline V gene data show CDR1 as LGHNA and CDR2 as YSLEER. CDR3 sequence reads: CASSKLAGLPYNEQFF. The CDR3, as DNA: TGCGCCAGCAGTAAACTGGCGGGATTGCCCTACAATGAGCAGTTCTTC.